These T cell receptor beta chains were read from a single sample in a study of regulatory T cells in long-lasting Graves disease. TCRdb called the multiplex PCR reads again in MiXCR, with one record for every CDR3 protein. Altogether hundreds of thousands of distinct CDR3 sequences are present, roughly 15% being singletons, with the ten largest covering 18%. These data also formed part of another study, on T cells in Graves' hyperthyroidism and ophthalmopathy.

The source was peripheral blood mononuclear cells (PBMCs), collected at new diagnosis, from a patient treated with antithyroid drugs. The source of these receptors is a woman aged 25 to 45 with Graves disease. Both conserved end residues are part of each CDR3. Each record gives: V gene, CDR3 protein.

>TRBV27
CASRDRASHRPQHF
>TRBV28
CASSPTGQLTYEQYF
>TRBV7-2
CASSSFWNTGELFF
>TRBV15
CATSRNSGRGHEQYF
>TRBV9
CASSVGPGGAFTDTQYF
>TRBV29-1
CSVAQGPSHGYTF
>TRBV27
CASSLPPRGETQYF
>TRBV20-1
CSARTFEGANGYTF
>TRBV12-3/TRBV12-4
CASRGGLLNQPQHF
>TRBV28
CASRNPTGSEFF
>TRBV4-2
CATRDYEGEQFF
>TRBV18
CASSPRLTETQYF
>TRBV18
CASSLRTLMDTIYF
>TRBV29-1
CSVGGDTEAFF
>TRBV28
CASSTSGSPATNRLTQYF
>TRBV27
CASSASILHYNSPLHF
>TRBV5-1
CASSVMGGYNEQFF
>TRBV3-1
CASSPKTQAVEQYF
>TRBV29-1
CSVFSGVTEAFF
>TRBV20-1
CRANQGMNTEAFF
>TRBV7-2
CASSSQRVMGTGELFF
>TRBV29-1
CSARGGAGNNEQFF
>TRBV20-1
CSARDLFAEGRPDTQYF
>TRBV5-8
CASSLTLAGVSYNEQFF
>TRBV19
CASSTLDSGNYEQYF
>TRBV24-1
CATSGRTGGNEQFF
>TRBV7-6
CATSGQGSEAFF
>TRBV5-1
CASSLAPGGGSDTQYF
>TRBV29-1
CSVDIGGQTSEQYF
>TRBV6-2/TRBV6-3
CASSPGETSNQPQHF
>TRBV6-1
CASATGFKQPQHF